This T cell receptor (beta chain) was obtained from a study of Graves' ophthalmopathy and Graves' hyperthyroidism listed by TCRdb under 2018. Broadly, across the study: Peripheral blood was collected at initial diagnosis, before any treatment. The study used signatures of the TCR beta repertoire to tell Graves' ophthalmopathy apart from Graves' hyperthyroidism and to predict which patients would progress to ophthalmopathy. In total, approximately 130 blood samples were TCR-sequenced: fewer than 50 ophthalmopathy, some 75 hyperthyroidism and some 17 hyperthyroidism-to-ophthalmopathy patients. To explore V-J signatures distinguishing ophthalmopathy from hyperthyroidism, a discovery set of 100 patients (43 ophthalmopathy, 57 stable hyperthyroidism) was enrolled. For independent validation, a separate cohort was made up of 18 hyperthyroidism patients plus 17 patients who later progressed from hyperthyroidism to ophthalmopathy. In roughly 6 hyperthyroidism patients, T-cell repertoires of thyroid tissue and blood were compared. Once sampling was done, hyperthyroidism patients were given methimazole at a starting dose of 30 mg daily, while ophthalmopathy patients were given high-dose intravenous methylprednisolone.

This clonotype was picked up many times. Its recognized antigen is unknown. Base qualities are not recorded, but no much larger clone differs from it by a single base. V is reduced by 0 bases and J by 0 bases, leaving a spacing of 5 bases between them. Including cysteine and phenylalanine, the CDR3 has 15 amino acids. Of all the DNA, just the CDR3 is kept, 45 bases in frame from base 1. For CDR1 and CDR2, the germline V gene (reference sequence) lists SGHAT and FQDESV. Points the paper makes about the study in general: Sample size was not predetermined statistically, and investigators were not blinded to group allocation. In cross-validation, the 13-signature model distinguished ophthalmopathy from stable hyperthyroidism with approximately 90% sensitivity and 81.08% specificity, while in the test set the corresponding values were around 79% and 71%. In validation, the model predicted ophthalmopathy progression with more than 55% sensitivity and approximately 75% specificity; around twelve predicted patients were CT-confirmed with GO in a median of 6.5 months. Most of the expanded thyroid clonotypes with a frequency above 0.001 were also detected in blood, and it was suggested that the thyroid immune response may be reflected by blood repertoires.

For repertoire sequencing, the TCR beta CDR3 regions were amplified from RNA transcripts. A first-round RT-PCR used HTBI primers with the Qiagen OneStep RT-PCR kit, followed by a second-round multiplex PCR, size selection and purification. The libraries underwent paired-end sequencing with 100 bp reads on an Illumina HiSeq2000. The original pipeline was this. SOAPnuke was used to process the reads, removing any read that contained adapters or uncalled bases, had a mean Phred below 15, or lacked an exact match to the constant primer or identifier. COPE v1.2.5 was used to merge high-quality paired reads. Unique nucleotide sequences were defined as clonotypes and aligned to IMGT TRB V, D and J references using MiTCR v1.1. The analysis was limited to V-J combinations with a frequency above 0.0001, which together covered just over 98% of the repertoires. A TCR clonal expansion and chaos score per V-J combination was defined as the ratio of F50 clonal expansion to chaos observed in the TCRdist matrix. Features were reduced by Welch's t-statistics and random forest to some 13 V-J combinations, which fed a naive Bayes classifier. Thyroid-blood repertoire similarity was quantified with the Morisita-Horn index. TCRdb reprocessed the public reads (quality trimming at Q25 with fastp, clone calling with MiXCR) and kept in-frame beta chains. Entries are consolidated by CDR3 protein sequence, retaining the most common genes and DNA. The V and J calls shown here were made by TCRdb, not taken from the authors' results. The sample table lists hundreds of thousands of distinct CDR3 sequences, about two fifths of them with a count of one. 3% to 3.5% of the sample is in the top ten clones.

The ophthalmopathy patients had moderately to severely active disease, with a Clinical Activity Score of 3 or higher, a NOSPECS grade of 4 or higher, and a disease duration of less than 3 months. Anyone with other autoimmune diseases, uncontrolled infections, pregnancy or lactation was excluded from the study. Clinical symptoms, serum thyroxine, TRAb, thyroid ultrasound and orbital computed tomography were used for diagnosis. PBMCs were isolated from 8 to 10 ml of fresh peripheral blood by Ficoll-Paque density gradient centrifugation. Trizol reagent was used to extract the total RNA, and its quality was then checked on an Agilent 2100 Bioanalyzer.

This clonotype was sampled from an adult man with Graves' ophthalmopathy. The specimen sequenced was peripheral blood. The V and J genes are TRBV11-1 and TRBJ1-4, with an unclear D gene assignment. The DNA is as follows: TGTGCCAGCAGCTTAGCGCTAACAACTAATGAAAAACTGTTTTTT. Its product reads: CASSLALTTNEKLFF.